This TCR beta chain comes out of a study of cytomegalovirus exposure and HLA in healthy donors. Across the whole study: A subsequent analysis stated that the 120 or so validation repertoires were run on the same platform as the 550 to 750 first-cohort repertoires.

Using immunoSEQ multiplex PCR, the repertoire was profiled, and TCRdb retains in-frame clones only, with some absent. Here the sample spans over 120,000 clones, about 94% being singletons. Study results and limitations: A few chains tied to CMV proved CMV antigen-specific in vitro.

The CDR3 length is 16 residues. The V gene lost 0 bases and the J gene lost 4 bases, with 15 bases spanning the gap. Germline CDR1 MNHEY, CDR2 SVGAGI. Notes on this clone: Its antigen remains unidentified.

This clonotype was obtained from a man aged 18 to 30 in good health and CMV-seropositive. The rearrangement links TRBV6-5 to TRBJ1-2, with D tentatively TRBD1 (6 bases). Sequenced material: PBMCs. CDR3 DNA sequence: TGTGCCAGCAGTTACTCGAAGTTAAGGGGGGGCTATGGCTACACCTTC. This sequence encodes CASSYSKLRGGYGYTF.